A selection of T cell receptor beta chains follows, all from one sample in a study of blood T cell repertoires in COVID-19. Produced via immunoSEQ multiplex PCR; TCRdb's table is partial and in-frame only. The data hold under 250,000 clones, with 82% observed a single time. Sample: peripheral blood. These TCRs come from a woman over 75 with acute or convalescent COVID-19. CDR3s include the opening cysteine and the closing phenylalanine or tryptophan.

v_call,j_call,cdr3_length,cdr3_aa
TRBV12-5,TRBJ2-2,15,CASGLGQGNTGELFF
TRBV10-3,TRBJ1-1,18,CAISSKQRTGTGLTEAFF
TRBV20-1,TRBJ2-3,15,CSASGTSGGTDTQYF
TRBV7-3,TRBJ2-7,14,CASSLTSDSYEQYF
TRBV13,TRBJ2-7,13,CASSWDRVREQYF
TRBV2,TRBJ1-1,17,CATQGQIGILMNTEAFF
TRBV2,TRBJ1-2,12,CARATGNYGYTF
TRBV19,TRBJ1-2,13,CASRPGLYYGYTF
TRBV19,TRBJ1-5,15,CASSIDDGKGEPQHF
TRBV28,TRBJ1-5,13,CARSAGRDQPQHF
TRBV7-2,TRBJ1-1,14,CASTHSIRGTEAFF
TRBV11-3,TRBJ2-1,14,CASSLQGPSNEQFF
TRBV3-1/TRBV3-2,TRBJ1-2,16,CASSQRTGQGNYGYTF
TRBV5-1,TRBJ2-3,13,CASSQGDRGTQYF
TRBV7-6,TRBJ2-1,15,CASSFEGGGYNEQFF
TRBV7-2,TRBJ1-2,17,CASSPPFRLGPSYGYTF
TRBV9,TRBJ2-3,16,CASSLRGAGGTDTQYF
TRBV6-4,TRBJ1-2,14,CASRADGSLYGYTF
TRBV29-1,TRBJ2-7,13,CSVEGQGRYEQYF
TRBV9,TRBJ2-7,17,CASSAPLGTGGDYEQYF
TRBV5-5,TRBJ2-7,14,CASSLRDRALEQYF
TRBV10-3,TRBJ1-3,14,CAISVGGSGNTIYF
TRBV5-1,TRBJ1-1,15,CASSFQASSYTEAFF
TRBV6-2/TRBV6-3,TRBJ2-3,14,CASSKLTDTDTQYF
TRBV7-8,TRBJ1-2,14,CASSPDRRVYGYTF
TRBV10-3,TRBJ1-1,14,CAISPGGRATEAFF
TRBV28,TRBJ1-5,14,CASRSPQDNQPQHF
TRBV2,TRBJ1-6,13,CASKGQPGSPLHF
TRBV5-1,TRBJ1-2,14,CASGVRGGDYGYTF
TRBV6-5,TRBJ1-6,13,CASRATGGSALHF
TRBV2,TRBJ2-7,12,CASNGRAYEQYF
TRBV28,TRBJ1-5,12,CASIVAGQPQHF
TRBV7-2,TRBJ1-2,15,CASSLGGSRNYGYTF
TRBV6-6,TRBJ1-5,12,CASSTKDQPQHF
TRBV9,TRBJ1-4,14,CASSPTGANEKLFF
TRBV28,TRBJ2-6,16,CASSWTGLSGANVLTF
TRBV11-2,TRBJ1-1,12,CASSLAHLEAFF
TRBV19,TRBJ1-3,14,CASSDKKAGNTIYF
TRBV9,TRBJ1-1,14,CASSVAGGATEAFF
TRBV2,TRBJ1-1,13,CASRREVGTEAFF
TRBV7-2,TRBJ2-5,15,CASSLAGTSYETQYF